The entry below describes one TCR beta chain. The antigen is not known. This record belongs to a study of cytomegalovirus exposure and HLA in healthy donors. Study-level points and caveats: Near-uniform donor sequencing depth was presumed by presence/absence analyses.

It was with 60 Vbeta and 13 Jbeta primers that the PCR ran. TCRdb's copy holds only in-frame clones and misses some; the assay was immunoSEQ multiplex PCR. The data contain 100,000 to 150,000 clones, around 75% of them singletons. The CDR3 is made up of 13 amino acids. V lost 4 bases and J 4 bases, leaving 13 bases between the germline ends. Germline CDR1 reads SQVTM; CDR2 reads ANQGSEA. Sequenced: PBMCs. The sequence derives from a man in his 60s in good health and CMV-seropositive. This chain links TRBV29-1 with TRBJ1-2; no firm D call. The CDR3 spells CSVGESYSYGYTF. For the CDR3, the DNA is TGCAGCGTTGGGGAGTCCTACTCCTATGGCTACACCTTC. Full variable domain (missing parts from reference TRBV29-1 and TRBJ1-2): SAVISQKPSRDICQRGTSLTIQCQVDSQVTMMFWYRQQPGQSLTLIATANQGSEATYESGFVIDKFPISRPNLTFSTLTVSNMSPEDSSIYLCSVGESYSYGYTFGSGTRLTVV.